This passage covers 29 T cell receptor beta chains from one sample sequenced in a study of T cell responses to AZD1222 COVID-19 vaccine. Clones were sequenced by immunoSEQ multiplex PCR, and TCRdb holds only the in-frame ones, with some missing. Among fewer than 130,000 clones listed, about 92% were seen once. Sample: peripheral blood, taken on day 0 of AZD1222 vaccination. These receptors originate from an adult in good health.

The chain combines TRBV4-3 with TRBJ1-4, with 7 bases lining up with TRBD1. Germline CDR1 LGHNA, CDR2 YSLEER. The junction had 8 bases not matched to a gene; V was cut back by 0 bases and J by 7 bases. The CDR3 has 16 amino acids. The CDR3 nucleotides are TGCGCCAGCAGCCAAGAGGTAGCAGGGGGAGGTGAAAAACTGTTTTTT. Protein product: CASSQEVAGGGEKLFF.

J is TRBJ1-1 and V is TRBV7-9; D remains unclear. CDR1 and CDR2 from the germline V gene are SEHNR and FQNEAQ (reference sequence). V dropped 6 bases and J dropped 3 bases, with 8 bases sitting between them. The length of the CDR3 is 12 residues. The CDR3 DNA sequence: TGTGCCAGCAGATTCGGGGACACTGAAGCTTTCTTT. Amino acid sequence: CASRFGDTEAFF. Full variable domain (remainder filled in from reference TRBV7-9 and TRBJ1-1): DTGVSQNPRHKITKRGQNVTFRCDPISEHNRLYWYRQTLGQGPEFLTYFQNEAQLEKSRLLSDRFSAERPKGSFSTLEIQRTEQGDSAMYLCASRFGDTEAFFGQGTRLTVV.

The chain joins TRBV30 to TRBJ1-4; perhaps TRBD1 as D (5 bases). The length of the CDR3 is 13 residues. V shed 8 bases and J shed 4 bases, with 14 bases lying between them. Per the germline V gene, CDR1 is GTSNPN and CDR2 is SVGIG (reference sequence). CDR3 in DNA: TGTGCCCAGAAGGGGAGGGTTAATGAAAAACTGTTTTTT. Its protein is CAQKGRVNEKLFF. Drawing the rest from reference TRBV30 and TRBJ1-4, the complete variable domain is SQTIHQWPATLVQPVGSPLSLECTVEGTSNPNLYWYRQAAGRGLQLLFYSVGIGQISSEVPQNLSASRPQDRQFILSSKKLLLSDSGFYLCAQKGRVNEKLFFGSGTQLSVL.

The rearrangement links TRBV7-9 to TRBJ1-2, with 9 bases lining up with TRBD1. The CDR3 length is 13 residues. Germline V gene data show CDR1 as SEHNR and CDR2 as FQNEAQ (reference sequence). V lost 5 bases and J lost 4; bases outside the gene matches: 2. The CDR3 here is CASSLQGAYGYTF. The CDR3 DNA is TGTGCCAGCAGCCTACAGGGGGCCTATGGCTACACCTTC.

This clone came up once. V is TRBV5-8 and J is TRBJ1-5; unclear D gene. CDR3 length: 12 amino acids. Trimming took 0 bases from V and 6 from J, leaving 4 bases between them. In germline, CDR1 is SGHTS, CDR2 YDEGEE. The CDR3 reads CASSLGPQPQHF. DNA for the CDR3: TGTGCCAGCAGCTTGGGGCCTCAGCCCCAGCATTTT.

The chain has TRBV19 and TRBJ1-3; D is unresolved. The CDR3 sequence is 15 residues long. The V end lost 6 bases, the J end lost 0 bases, and 12 bases lay between the germline ends. Germline V gene lookup returns CDR1 LNHDA and CDR2 SQIVND (reference sequence). The DNA of the CDR3 is TGTGCCAGTAGCCCGAATTCAGGCTCTGGAAACACCATATATTTT. Translating gives CASSPNSGSGNTIYF. The entire variable domain, with the rest obtained from reference TRBV19 and TRBJ1-3, is as follows: DGGITQSPKYLFRKEGQNVTLSCEQNLNHDAMYWYRQDPGQGLRLIYYSQIVNDFQKGDIAEGYSVSREKKESFPLTVTSAQKNPTAFYLCASSPNSGSGNTIYFGEGSWLTVV.

The chain combines TRBV2 with TRBJ2-3; 7 bases line up with TRBD2. Trimming at V came to 7 bases and at J to 2 bases, leaving 3 bases not matched to a gene. Per germline, CDR1 SNHLY and CDR2 FYNNEI. The CDR3 has 13 residues. Here the CDR3 reads CASTSGLTDTQYF. CDR3 DNA sequence: TGTGCCAGCACTAGCGGCCTCACAGATACGCAGTATTTT.

The chain has TRBV15 and TRBJ1-4; tentative D call: TRBD1 (6 bases). From germline, CDR1 is LNHNV and CDR2 YYDKDF (reference sequence). V dropped 0 bases and J dropped 8 bases, with 16 bases sitting between them. The CDR3 consists of 16 residues. CDR3 nucleotide sequence: TGTGCCACCAGCAGAGATCGGGGGGGCCGAGGGGAAAAACTGTTTTTT. Encoded protein: CATSRDRGGRGEKLFF.

The chain combines TRBV21-1 with TRBJ2-2. TRBV21-1 is tagged as a pseudogene. The CDR3 is 14 residues long. The CDR3 sequence is CASSPRTNTGELFF. The CDR3 DNA sequence: TGTGCCAGCAGCCCTCGGACGAACACCGGGGAGCTGTTTTTT.

This chain uses TRBV28 with TRBJ1-2; 7 nucleotides match TRBD1. Germline V gives CDR1 MDHEN, CDR2 SYDVKM. This CDR3 spans 18 amino acids. J was trimmed by 8 bases and V by 5 bases; bases with no gene match: 23. CDR3 sequence: CASSTRDRGLSVGGGYTF. The CDR3 DNA sequence: TGTGCCAGCAGTACACGGGACAGAGGCTTGAGCGTGGGAGGCGGCTACACCTTC.

V usage is TRBV12-5 and J usage is TRBJ2-2; 10 bases match TRBD1. Germline-derived CDR1 and CDR2 are LGHNT and FRNRAP. This CDR3 is 16 amino acids long. Unmatched junction bases numbered 6, after V lost 5 bases and J lost 3 bases. The CDR3 spells CASGPWDRGDTGELFF. CDR3 DNA: TGTGCTAGTGGTCCCTGGGACAGGGGAGACACCGGGGAGCTGTTTTTT.

The chain carries TRBV11-3 and TRBJ1-3; 8 nucleotides line up with TRBD1. The CDR3 has 15 amino acids. The germline V gene encodes CDR1 SGHNT and CDR2 YENEEA. Trimming removed 5 bases from V and 4 bases from J; junction bases left unmatched: 7. CDR3 protein: CASSRLGTGGNTIYF. The CDR3 nucleotides read TGTGCCAGCAGCAGACTGGGGACAGGAGGAAACACCATATATTTT. The whole variable domain, remainder taken from reference TRBV11-3 and TRBJ1-3, is EAGVVQSPRYKIIEKKQPVAFWCNPISGHNTLYWYLQNLGQGPELLIRYENEEAVDDSQLPKDRFSAERLKGVDSTLKIQPAELGDSAVYLCASSRLGTGGNTIYFGEGSWLTVV.

The chain couples TRBV19 to TRBJ1-2; possible D gene TRBD1, 6 bases. There are 15 residues in the CDR3. Germline V gene lookup returns CDR1 LNHDA and CDR2 SQIVND (reference sequence). V lost 1 base and J 2 bases, leaving 11 bases between the germline ends. CDR3 region: CASSIAGQINYGYTF. CDR3 nucleotides: TGTGCCAGTAGTATAGCTGGACAGATCAACTATGGCTACACCTTC.

The chain is built from TRBV28 and TRBJ2-7; possibly TRBD2 for D (5 bases). Trimming shortened V by 5 bases and J by 3 bases, and 14 bases separated the two germline ends. The CDR3 is 14 residues long. Germline loops: CDR1 MDHEN, CDR2 SYDVKM. The CDR3 sequence is CASSPPGKIYEQYF. The CDR3 DNA follows: TGTGCCAGCAGTCCCCCCGGGAAGATCTACGAGCAGTACTTC.

This clone was seen once. This sequence joins TRBV7-2 and TRBJ1-4; TRBD1 matches at 9 bases. V lost 1 base to trimming and J lost 4 bases; unmatched junction nucleotides: 4. Germline V gives CDR1 SGHTA, CDR2 FQGNSA. The CDR3 is made up of 16 amino acids. CDR3 amino acids: CASSLGDRVINEKLFF. The CDR3 nucleotides are TGTGCCAGCAGCTTAGGGGACAGGGTGATTAATGAAAAACTGTTTTTT.

The chain couples TRBV18 to TRBJ1-3; maybe TRBD1 (5 bases). The CDR3 covers 15 residues. Per the germline V gene, CDR1 is KGHSH and CDR2 is LQKENI. V was pared by 3 bases and J by 4 bases, with 13 bases between. The CDR3 sequence is CASSPTGLRGNTIYF. CDR3 sequence (DNA): TGTGCCAGCTCACCCACGGGGCTGAGGGGAAACACCATATATTTT.

The rearrangement uses TRBV29-1 and TRBJ2-5; TRBD2 is a possible D gene (5 bases). The CDR3 loop spans 12 amino acids. CDR1 and CDR2 (germline): SQVTM, ANQGSEA. Trimming left V 4 bases short and J 5 bases short, with 11 bases between. CDR3 sequence (DNA): TGCAGCGTTGTCATAGGCGGGGAGACCCAGTACTTC. Translating it yields CSVVIGGETQYF.

This chain joins TRBV11-3 and TRBJ1-1; a possible D gene is TRBD1 (6 bases). The CDR3 loop spans 14 amino acids. V gave up 5 bases and J gave up 7 bases, with 17 bases separating them. Germline loops: CDR1 SGHNT, CDR2 YENEEA. CDR3 sequence: CASSRSPGQIEAFF. The CDR3 DNA is TGTGCCAGCAGCCGCAGCCCAGGACAGATTGAAGCTTTCTTT.

This clone is a singleton in its sample. The genes are TRBV9 and TRBJ2-2; 9 bases match TRBD1. Germline loops: CDR1 SGDLS, CDR2 YYNGEE. V dropped 5 bases and J dropped 4; count of bases not matched to a gene: 9. The CDR3 covers 16 residues. CDR3 region: CASRGQGSPSTGELFF. CDR3 bases: TGTGCCAGCAGAGGACAGGGGTCCCCCAGCACCGGGGAGCTGTTTTTT.

The rearrangement links TRBV7-3 to TRBJ1-2; D may be TRBD1 (6 bases). The CDR3 covers 15 residues. In germline, CDR1 is SGHTA, CDR2 FQGTGA. Trimming pared 4 bases from V and 2 bases from J, leaving 14 bases between. CDR3: CASSSDRITNYGYTF. The CDR3 DNA is TGTGCCAGCAGCTCAGACAGGATCACAAACTATGGCTACACCTTC.

V and J are TRBV15 and TRBJ2-1; 8 positions match TRBD2. The CDR3 is 16 amino acids. J lost 8 bases, V lost 0 bases, and 9 bases had no gene match. CDR1 and CDR2 from the germline V gene are LNHNV and YYDKDF (reference sequence). The CDR3 nucleotides are TGTGCCACCAGCAGAGATCGCGCTAGCGGGTTGGATGAGCAGTTCTTC. This sequence encodes CATSRDRASGLDEQFF.

This clone appeared a single time. The V and J genes are TRBV6-5 and TRBJ1-2; D call uncertain. Germline-derived CDR1 and CDR2 are MNHEY and SVGAGI. Trimming pared 6 bases from V and 0 bases from J, leaving 14 bases between. The CDR3 extends over 15 amino acids. As DNA, the CDR3 is TGTGCCAGCAGCCTCCTGGGTGAGGCTAACTATGGCTACACCTTC. This translates into CASSLLGEANYGYTF.

In regard to this clone: The sample holds other DNA sequences that translate to the same CDR3. The CDR3 coding sequence is TGTGCCAGCAGCTTAGGGACAGGTAATCAGCCCCAGCATTTT. Its translation is CASSLGTGNQPQHF. This sequence joins TRBV7-8 and TRBJ1-5; 7 bases map to TRBD1. Unmatched junction bases numbered 1, after V lost 1 base and J lost 4 bases. CDR1 and CDR2 (germline): SGHVS, FQNEAQ. There are 14 residues in the CDR3.

V gene TRBV10-3 combines with J gene TRBJ1-5, with TRBD1 matching 9 bases. The germline CDR1 and CDR2 sequences are ENHRY and SYGVKD. The junction had 2 bases not matched to a gene; V was cut back by 3 bases and J by 5 bases. CDR3 length: 14 amino acids. This chain's CDR3 is CAISDWTGDQPQHF. The CDR3 DNA sequence: TGTGCCATCAGTGACTGGACAGGGGATCAGCCCCAGCATTTT.

The chain employs TRBV5-1 and TRBJ1-4; weak D call: TRBD1 (5 bases). CDR1 and CDR2 from the germline V gene are SGHRS and YFSETQ. V was pared by 3 bases and J by 2 bases, with 11 bases between. This CDR3 spans 15 amino acids. CDR3 region: CASSSEGATNEKLFF. CDR3 DNA: TGCGCCAGCAGCTCCGAAGGGGCGACTAATGAAAAACTGTTTTTT.

The chain links TRBV2 to TRBJ2-5; 9 bases match TRBD2. Germline assignment: CDR1 SNHLY and CDR2 FYNNEI. The CDR3 sequence is 15 residues long. Trimming took 7 bases from V and 1 from J; bases not matched to a gene: 7. This CDR3 is CASTARLAVQETQYF. As DNA, the CDR3 is TGTGCCAGCACAGCCCGACTAGCGGTCCAAGAGACCCAGTACTTC. The complete variable domain, with remaining parts taken from reference TRBV2 and TRBJ2-5, reads EPEVTQTPSHQVTQMGQEVILRCVPISNHLYFYWYRQILGQKVEFLVSFYNNEISEKSEIFDDQFSVERPDGSNFTLKIRSTKLEDSAMYFCASTARLAVQETQYFGPGTRLLVL.

The chain joins TRBV18 to TRBJ1-2; D gene uncertain. The ends were cut back, 0 bases at V and 8 bases at J, with 16 bases in the middle. Germline lookup yields CDR1 KGHSH and CDR2 LQKENI. The CDR3 totals 15 residues. The CDR3 sequence is CASSPPWQVSSGYTF. CDR3 DNA: TGTGCCAGCTCACCACCGTGGCAGGTATCAAGCGGCTACACCTTC.

This rearrangement joins TRBV30 to TRBJ1-6; D is undetermined. Looked up from germline, CDR1 is GTSNPN and CDR2 is SVGIG (reference sequence). Trimming cost V 4 bases and J 4 bases, with 14 bases left between them. This CDR3 contains 15 residues. CDR3 sequence reads: CAWTTVDVYNSPLHF. The DNA for the CDR3 is TGTGCCTGGACAACCGTCGACGTATATAATTCACCCCTCCACTTT. Full variable domain (remainder filled in from reference TRBV30 and TRBJ1-6): SQTIHQWPATLVQPVGSPLSLECTVEGTSNPNLYWYRQAAGRGLQLLFYSVGIGQISSEVPQNLSASRPQDRQFILSSKKLLLSDSGFYLCAWTTVDVYNSPLHFGNGTRLTVT.

The chain has TRBV4-1 and TRBJ1-4; tentative D call: TRBD1 (5 bases). The CDR3 runs to 15 residues. Germline V lookup: CDR1 MGHRA, CDR2 YSYEKL. V lost 0 bases to trimming and J lost 12 bases, with 17 bases between them. The CDR3 nucleotides read TGCGCCAGCAGCCAAGATGGTGGAGTGGGGGGAGAACTGTTTTTT. It translates to CASSQDGGVGGELFF.